This T cell receptor (beta chain) came from a study of T cells after yellow fever vaccination. Regarding the study as a whole: Compared with primary, the secondary response was weaker and peaked at day 5, not 15.

Germline-derived CDR1 and CDR2 are MNHNS and SASEGT. This CDR3 spans 14 amino acids. V lost 6 bases, J lost 0 bases, and 11 bases lay in between. Template-switching 5'RACE yielded the TCR cDNA; a universal primer site and UMIs were added in the process. A single record per CDR3 protein comes from TCRdb applying MiXCR to the 5' RACE reads. The sample holds 450,000 to 550,000 distinct CDR3 sequences, 21% seen once. As concerns this clonotype: Its antigen is unidentified.

The material was PBMCs, obtained approximately 22 days after the first yellow fever vaccination. This sequence joins TRBV6-1 and TRBJ1-1; D is ambiguous. The origin of this receptor is a man between 18 and 35 years old who received the YFV17D yellow fever vaccine. In nucleotides, the CDR3 is TGTGCCAGCAGAGGACCGAATATGAACACTGAAGCTTTCTTT. Encoded protein: CASRGPNMNTEAFF.